The 10 T cell receptor beta chains in this list originate from one sample, sequenced in a study of blood T cells in healthy people across ages. The use of a sample-barcoded 5' primer and a J-beta primer mix characterized a second PCR of about 6 to 11 cycles. TCRdb re-called the 5' RACE reads with MiXCR, one entry per CDR3 protein. The repertoire holds 590,000 or so distinct CDR3 sequences, with approximately 30% as singletons. The sequenced material came from blood. The receptors shown here come from a woman older than 75 in good health.

J is TRBJ1-2 and V is TRBV7-2; a weak D match, TRBD1 (5 bases). Trimming took 3 bases from V and 4 from J, leaving 18 bases between them. The CDR3 is 16 amino acids. Germline lookup yields CDR1 SGHTA and CDR2 FQGNSA. CDR3 in amino acids: CASSLRGLGGGYGYTF. The DNA of the CDR3 is TGTGCCAGCAGCTTGAGGGGCCTCGGAGGTGGCTATGGCTACACCTTC.

This clonotype was seen repeatedly, ten times or more. The chain has TRBV13 and TRBJ2-2, with D possibly matching TRBD1 (6 bases). V was shortened by 8 bases and J by 7 bases, with 23 bases between the two germline ends. The CDR3 loop spans 16 amino acids. Germline CDR1 is PRHDT and CDR2 is FYEKMQ (reference sequence). CDR3 DNA: TGTGCCAGCCGTGTCCCCCGGGACACCGGCGGCGGGGAGCTGTTTTTT. Translation gives CASRVPRDTGGGELFF.

This clonotype was observed a few times. The DNA for the CDR3 is TGTGCCTGGAGTCCAGGACTAGCTTTTCGGCAGTATTTT. The encoded protein is CAWSPGLAFRQYF. The chain joins TRBV30 to TRBJ2-3, with TRBD2 matching 8 bases. CDR3 length equals 13 residues. Trimming cost V 2 bases and J 11 bases; bases outside gene matches: 9. Germline V CDR1 and CDR2: GTSNPN, SVGIG (reference sequence).

This clonotype was seen many times. The V call is TRBV7-2, the J call TRBJ1-2, with D possibly TRBD1 on 6 matching bases. In germline, CDR1 is SGHTA, CDR2 FQGNSA. CDR3 length equals 14 residues. Deletions cut 2 bases from V and 10 bases from J, with 17 bases between. CDR3 nucleotides: TGTGCCAGCAGCTTATCGGAACAGGGTAAAGCCTACACCTTC. This gives the protein CASSLSEQGKAYTF.

The V call is TRBV20-1, the J call TRBJ1-1; 7 nucleotides match TRBD1. The V gene end was trimmed by 5 bases and the J gene end by 7 bases; junction bases not matched to a gene: 10. Germline V gene data show CDR1 as DFQATT and CDR2 as SNEGSKA (reference sequence). There are 13 residues in the CDR3. This chain's CDR3 is CSAQIGTVGEAFF. The CDR3 nucleotides are TGCAGTGCTCAAATAGGGACAGTGGGTGAAGCTTTCTTT.

This clonotype came up a few times. This chain uses TRBV9 with TRBJ2-5; 8 positions match TRBD2. This CDR3 has 15 amino acids. The trim removed 4 bases at V and 2 bases at J, leaving 7 bases unmatched. Germline loops: CDR1 SGDLS, CDR2 YYNGEE. CDR3 residues: CASSRSGVRQETQYF. CDR3 nucleotide sequence: TGTGCCAGCAGCCGTAGCGGGGTAAGGCAAGAGACCCAGTACTTC.

This clonotype showed up many times. V gene TRBV6-2 or TRBV6-3 combines with J gene TRBJ1-4; D is unclear. The ends were cut back, 7 bases at V and 2 bases at J, with 11 bases in the middle. Germline V gene lookup returns CDR1 MNHEY and CDR2 SVGEGT. This CDR3 spans 14 amino acids. CDR3 nucleotide sequence: TGTGCCAGCATCCAGGACTCCACTAATGAAAAACTGTTTTTT. Its protein product is CASIQDSTNEKLFF.

The chain carries TRBV20-1 and TRBJ2-5, with TRBD1 matching over 9 bases. Germline V gene lookup returns CDR1 DFQATT and CDR2 SNEGSKA (reference sequence). The ends lost 2 bases at V and 5 bases at J; junction bases unmatched: 6. This CDR3 spans 14 amino acids. CDR3 sequence (DNA): TGCAGTGCTAGATTGGGACAGGGCGGGGAGACCCAGTACTTC. The encoded protein is CSARLGQGGETQYF.

Details on this clonotype: This may arise from a read error, as a much more abundant clone is one base away. CDR3 DNA sequence: TGTGCCAGCAGCCCAGGACAGTTAGGATATGGCTACACCTTC. It yields the protein CASSPGQLGYGYTF. The J gene is TRBJ1-2, the V gene TRBV5-6, with a tentative D call TRBD1 (6 bases). Germline V CDR1 and CDR2: SGHDT, YYEEEE. V was cut by 4 bases and J by 5 bases, with 15 bases left in between. The CDR3 has 14 amino acids.

The V and J genes are TRBV5-1 and TRBJ1-4; D is perhaps TRBD1 (6 bases). The germline V and J ends were trimmed by 1 base and 8 bases, with 12 bases remaining between them. Per the germline V gene, CDR1 is SGHRS and CDR2 is YFSETQ. The CDR3 is 14 amino acids. Here the CDR3 reads CASSLQGQGEKLFF. CDR3 coding DNA: TGCGCCAGCAGCTTGCAGGGGCAGGGGGAAAAACTGTTTTTT.